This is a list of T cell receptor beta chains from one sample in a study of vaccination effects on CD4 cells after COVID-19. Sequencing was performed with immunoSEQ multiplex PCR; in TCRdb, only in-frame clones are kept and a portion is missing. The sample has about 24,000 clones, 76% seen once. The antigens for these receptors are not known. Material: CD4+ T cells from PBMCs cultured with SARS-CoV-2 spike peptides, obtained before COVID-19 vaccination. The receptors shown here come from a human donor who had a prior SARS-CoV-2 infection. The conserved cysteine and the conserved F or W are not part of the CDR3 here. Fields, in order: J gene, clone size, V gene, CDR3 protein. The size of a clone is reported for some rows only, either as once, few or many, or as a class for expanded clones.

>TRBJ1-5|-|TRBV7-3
ASSLTLPRPPHSNQPQH
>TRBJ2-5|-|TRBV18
ASSPNRQETQY
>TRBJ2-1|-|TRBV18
ASSPLWSSGANNEQF
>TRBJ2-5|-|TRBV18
ASSPQADIETQY
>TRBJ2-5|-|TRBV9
ASSVSLRETQY
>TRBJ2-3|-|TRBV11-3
ASSLDLKGREGHTDTQY
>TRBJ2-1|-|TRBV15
ATSRERAGVSYNEQF
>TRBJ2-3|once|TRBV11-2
ASSTLASLTDTQY
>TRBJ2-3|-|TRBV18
ASSHQPGTSTDTQY
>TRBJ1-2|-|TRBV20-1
SARRRYGYT
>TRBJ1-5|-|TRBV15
ATSRDYTGTGDHYSNQPQH
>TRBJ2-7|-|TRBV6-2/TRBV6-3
ASGRTGGAWEQY
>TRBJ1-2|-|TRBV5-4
ASSLSGFYGYT
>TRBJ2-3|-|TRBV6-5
ASSYSLGTDTQY
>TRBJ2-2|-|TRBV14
ASSRNRLAPGELF
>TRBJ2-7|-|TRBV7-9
ASSLIGTASEQY
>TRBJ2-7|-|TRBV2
ASSRQQYEQY
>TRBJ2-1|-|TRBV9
ASSVGQGQEYNEQF
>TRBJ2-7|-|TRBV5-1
ASSLVAGAYEQY
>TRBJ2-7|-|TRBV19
ASSIWQSYEQY
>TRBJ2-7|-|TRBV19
ASSKQGLGSYEQY
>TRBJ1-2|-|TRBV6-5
ASSYGQGYYGYT
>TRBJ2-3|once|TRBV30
AWSVIRDTQY
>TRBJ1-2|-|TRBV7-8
ASTTYYSGTGANYGYT
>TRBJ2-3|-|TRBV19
ASSQREITDTQY
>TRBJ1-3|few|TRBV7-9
ASSLGGSGNTIY
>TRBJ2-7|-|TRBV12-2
ASRLVGGTRAYEQY
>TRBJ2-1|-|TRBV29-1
SVGSLAGAYNEQF
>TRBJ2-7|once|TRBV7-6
ASSLAVGGSYEQY
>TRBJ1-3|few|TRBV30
AWRDFRSTIY
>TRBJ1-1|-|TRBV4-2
ASSQAGPGTEAF